This entry describes one T cell receptor (beta chain). Its antigen is unknown. Sequencing was performed with immunoSEQ multiplex PCR; in TCRdb, only in-frame clones are kept and a portion is missing. The table records 15,000 to 20,000 clones, more than 75% of them present only once. This sample is part of a study of T cell repertoires in ileal Crohn's disease. Time point defined: inflamed ileum from the surgical specimen. From germline, CDR1 is SGHVS and CDR2 FQNEAQ. The V end was cut by 3 bases, the J end by 6 bases, with 12 bases between. CDR3 length: 14 amino acids. The study's findings and limits: Compared with non-smokers, active smokers at surgery showed more clonal expansions.

The TCR originated in an adult with Crohn's disease. Material: ileal tissue. The rearrangement joins TRBV7-8 to TRBJ1-5; D not certain. CDR3 sequence reads: CASSFYSSVQPQHF. Written as DNA, the CDR3 is TGTGCCAGCAGCTTCTACAGTTCGGTTCAGCCCCAGCATTTT. Full variable domain (remainder filled in from reference TRBV7-8 and TRBJ1-5): GAGVSQSPRYKVAKRGQDVALRCDPISGHVSLFWYQQALGQGPEFLTYFQNEAQLDKSGLPSDRFFAERPEGSVSTLKIQRTQQEDSAVYLCASSFYSSVQPQHFGDGTRLSIL.